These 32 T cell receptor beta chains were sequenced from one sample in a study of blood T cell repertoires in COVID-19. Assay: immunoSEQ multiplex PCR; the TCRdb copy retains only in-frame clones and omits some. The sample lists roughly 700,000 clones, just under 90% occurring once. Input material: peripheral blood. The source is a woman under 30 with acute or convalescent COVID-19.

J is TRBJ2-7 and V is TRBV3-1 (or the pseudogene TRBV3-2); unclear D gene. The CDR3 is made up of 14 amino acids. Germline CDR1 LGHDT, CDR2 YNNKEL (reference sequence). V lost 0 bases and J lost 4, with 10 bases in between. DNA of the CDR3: TGTGCCAGCAGCCAAGACCCGCGGCTATACGAGCAGTACTTC. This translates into CASSQDPRLYEQYF.

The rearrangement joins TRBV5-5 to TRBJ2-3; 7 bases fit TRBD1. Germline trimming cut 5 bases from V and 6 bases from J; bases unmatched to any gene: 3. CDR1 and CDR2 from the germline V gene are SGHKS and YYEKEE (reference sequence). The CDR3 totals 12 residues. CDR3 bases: TGTGCCAGCAGGGACAGGACGGATACGCAGTATTTT. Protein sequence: CASRDRTDTQYF.

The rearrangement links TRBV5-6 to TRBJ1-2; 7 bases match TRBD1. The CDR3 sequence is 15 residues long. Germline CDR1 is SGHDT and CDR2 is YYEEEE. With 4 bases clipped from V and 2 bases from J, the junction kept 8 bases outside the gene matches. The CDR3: CASSPGGTDNYGYTF. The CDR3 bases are TGTGCCAGCAGCCCGGGGGGGACAGACAACTATGGCTACACCTTC.

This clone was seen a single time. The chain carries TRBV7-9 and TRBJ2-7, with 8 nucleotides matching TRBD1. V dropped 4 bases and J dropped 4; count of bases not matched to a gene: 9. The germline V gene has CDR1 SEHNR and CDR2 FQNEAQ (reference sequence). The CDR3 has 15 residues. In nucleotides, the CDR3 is TGTGCCAGCAGCTCCTGGGGGACAGGCTCGTACGAGCAGTACTTC. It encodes CASSSWGTGSYEQYF.

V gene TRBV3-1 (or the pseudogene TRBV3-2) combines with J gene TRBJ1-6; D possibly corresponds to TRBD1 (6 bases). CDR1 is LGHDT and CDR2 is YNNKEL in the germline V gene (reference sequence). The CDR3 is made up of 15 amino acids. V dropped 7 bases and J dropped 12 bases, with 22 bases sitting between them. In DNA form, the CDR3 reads TGTGCCAGCACTCTAGGGGGAACGCCCGTTCGACCCCTCCACTTT. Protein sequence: CASTLGGTPVRPLHF.

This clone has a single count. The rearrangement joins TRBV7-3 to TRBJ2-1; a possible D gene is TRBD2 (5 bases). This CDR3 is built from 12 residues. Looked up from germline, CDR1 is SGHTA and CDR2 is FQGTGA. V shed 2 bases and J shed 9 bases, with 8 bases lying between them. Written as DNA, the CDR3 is TGTGCCAGCAGCTTATTGGGGAGTGAGCAGTTCTTC. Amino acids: CASSLLGSEQFF.

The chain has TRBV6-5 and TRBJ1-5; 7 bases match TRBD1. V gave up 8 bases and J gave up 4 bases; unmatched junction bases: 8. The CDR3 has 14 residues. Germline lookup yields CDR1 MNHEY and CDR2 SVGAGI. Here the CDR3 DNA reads TGTGCCAGCGAGGGGACAGCAATTAATCAGCCCCAGCATTTT. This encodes CASEGTAINQPQHF.

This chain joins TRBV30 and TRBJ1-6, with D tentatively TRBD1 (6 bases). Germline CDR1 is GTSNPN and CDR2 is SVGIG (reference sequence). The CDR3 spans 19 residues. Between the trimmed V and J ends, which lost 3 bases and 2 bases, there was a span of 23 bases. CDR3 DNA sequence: TGTGCCTGGAGGGAATTAGACAGGCTTCCTTGGACCTATAATTCACCCCTCCACTTT. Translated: CAWRELDRLPWTYNSPLHF. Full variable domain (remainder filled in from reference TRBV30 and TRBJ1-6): SQTIHQWPATLVQPVGSPLSLECTVEGTSNPNLYWYRQAAGRGLQLLFYSVGIGQISSEVPQNLSASRPQDRQFILSSKKLLLSDSGFYLCAWRELDRLPWTYNSPLHFGNGTRLTVT.

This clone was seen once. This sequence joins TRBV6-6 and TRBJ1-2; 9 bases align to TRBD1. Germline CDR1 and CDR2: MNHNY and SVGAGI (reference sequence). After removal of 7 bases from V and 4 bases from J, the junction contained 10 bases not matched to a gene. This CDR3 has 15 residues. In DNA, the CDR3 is TGTGCCAGCATAAACACAGGGGGCGAGGGCTATGGCTACACCTTC. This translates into CASINTGGEGYGYTF.

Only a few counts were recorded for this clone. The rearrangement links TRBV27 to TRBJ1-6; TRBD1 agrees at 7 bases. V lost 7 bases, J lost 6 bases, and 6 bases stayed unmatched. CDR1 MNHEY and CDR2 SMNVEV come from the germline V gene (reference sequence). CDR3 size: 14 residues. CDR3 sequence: CASNRQGFNSPLHF. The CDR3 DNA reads TGTGCCAGCAACCGACAGGGCTTTAATTCACCCCTCCACTTT.

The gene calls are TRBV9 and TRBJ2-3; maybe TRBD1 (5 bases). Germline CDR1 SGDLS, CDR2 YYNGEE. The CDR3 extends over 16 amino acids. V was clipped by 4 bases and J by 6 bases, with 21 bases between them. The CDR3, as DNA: TGTGCCAGCAGCTCCCCCAGGGTGCTTAAGGGGGATACGCAGTATTTT. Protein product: CASSSPRVLKGDTQYF.

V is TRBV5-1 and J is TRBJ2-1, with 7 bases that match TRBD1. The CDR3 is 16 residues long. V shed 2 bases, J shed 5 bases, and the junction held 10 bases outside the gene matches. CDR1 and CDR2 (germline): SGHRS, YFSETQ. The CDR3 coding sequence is TGCGCCAGCAGCTTCCGAAGACAGGGCCCCCACAATGAGCAGTTCTTC. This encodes CASSFRRQGPHNEQFF.

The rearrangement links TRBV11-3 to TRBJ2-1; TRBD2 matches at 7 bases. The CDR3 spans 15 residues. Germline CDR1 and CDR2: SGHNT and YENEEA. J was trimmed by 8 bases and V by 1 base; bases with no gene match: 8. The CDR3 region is CASSLGRARGDEQFF. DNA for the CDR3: TGTGCCAGCAGCTTAGGGCGTGCCCGGGGGGATGAGCAGTTCTTC.

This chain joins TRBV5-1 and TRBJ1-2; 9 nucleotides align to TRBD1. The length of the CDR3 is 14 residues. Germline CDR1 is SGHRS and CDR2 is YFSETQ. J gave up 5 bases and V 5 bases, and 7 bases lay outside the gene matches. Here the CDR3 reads CASRPPGQGYGYTF. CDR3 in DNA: TGCGCCAGCAGACCGCCGGGACAGGGTTATGGCTACACCTTC.

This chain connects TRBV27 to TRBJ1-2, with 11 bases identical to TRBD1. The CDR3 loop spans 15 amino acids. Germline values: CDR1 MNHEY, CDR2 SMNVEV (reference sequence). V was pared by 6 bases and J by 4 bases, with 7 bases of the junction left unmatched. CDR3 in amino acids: CASRPPGTGGYGYTF. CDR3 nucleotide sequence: TGTGCCAGCAGACCTCCGGGGACAGGGGGCTATGGCTACACCTTC.

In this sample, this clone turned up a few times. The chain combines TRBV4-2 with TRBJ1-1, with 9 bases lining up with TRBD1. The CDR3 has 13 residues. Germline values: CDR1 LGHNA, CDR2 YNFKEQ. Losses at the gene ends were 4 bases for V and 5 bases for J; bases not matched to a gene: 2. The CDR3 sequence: CASSRDRETEAFF. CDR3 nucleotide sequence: TGTGCCAGCAGCCGGGACAGGGAGACTGAAGCTTTCTTT.

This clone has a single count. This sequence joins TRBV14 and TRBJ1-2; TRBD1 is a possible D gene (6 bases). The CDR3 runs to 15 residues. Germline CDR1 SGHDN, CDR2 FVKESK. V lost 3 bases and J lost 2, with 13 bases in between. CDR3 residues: CASSQSQGWNYGYTF. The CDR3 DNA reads TGTGCCAGCAGCCAGAGCCAGGGGTGGAACTATGGCTACACCTTC.

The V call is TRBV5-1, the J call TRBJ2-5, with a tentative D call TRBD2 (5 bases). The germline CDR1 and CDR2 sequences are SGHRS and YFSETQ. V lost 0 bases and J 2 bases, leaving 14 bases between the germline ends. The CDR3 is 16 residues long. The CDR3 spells CASSLGSGGGQETQYF. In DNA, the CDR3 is TGCGCCAGCAGCTTGGGTTCGGGTGGAGGTCAAGAGACCCAGTACTTC.

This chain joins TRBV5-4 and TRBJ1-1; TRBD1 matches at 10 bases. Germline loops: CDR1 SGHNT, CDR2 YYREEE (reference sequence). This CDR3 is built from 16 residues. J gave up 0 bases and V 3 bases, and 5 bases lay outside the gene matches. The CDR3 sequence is CASSSADRGLNTEAFF. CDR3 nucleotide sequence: TGTGCCAGCAGCTCGGCGGACAGGGGGTTGAACACTGAAGCTTTCTTT.

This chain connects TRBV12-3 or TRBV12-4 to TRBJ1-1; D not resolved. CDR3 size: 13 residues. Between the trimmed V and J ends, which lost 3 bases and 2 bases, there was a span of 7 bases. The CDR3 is CASSLSFNTEAFF. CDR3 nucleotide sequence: TGTGCCAGCAGTTTGTCTTTTAACACTGAAGCTTTCTTT.

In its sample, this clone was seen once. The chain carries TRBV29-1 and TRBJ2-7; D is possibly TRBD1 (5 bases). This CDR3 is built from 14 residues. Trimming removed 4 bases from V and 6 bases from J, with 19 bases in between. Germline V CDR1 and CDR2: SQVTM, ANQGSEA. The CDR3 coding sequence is TGCAGCGTTGTGCTAGACAGAGCCCTAGGCGAGCAGTACTTC. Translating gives CSVVLDRALGEQYF.

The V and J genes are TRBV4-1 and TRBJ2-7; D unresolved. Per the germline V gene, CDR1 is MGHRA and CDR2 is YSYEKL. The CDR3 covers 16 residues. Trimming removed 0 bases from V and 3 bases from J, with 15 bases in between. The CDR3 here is CASSQEAGPNYYEQYF. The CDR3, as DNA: TGCGCCAGCAGCCAAGAAGCCGGCCCCAACTACTACGAGCAGTACTTC.

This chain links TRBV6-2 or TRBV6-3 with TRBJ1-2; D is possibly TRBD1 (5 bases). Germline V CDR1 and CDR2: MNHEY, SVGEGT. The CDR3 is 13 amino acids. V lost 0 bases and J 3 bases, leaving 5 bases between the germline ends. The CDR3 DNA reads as TGTGCCAGCAGTTACTCGACAGACTATGGCTACACCTTC. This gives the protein CASSYSTDYGYTF.

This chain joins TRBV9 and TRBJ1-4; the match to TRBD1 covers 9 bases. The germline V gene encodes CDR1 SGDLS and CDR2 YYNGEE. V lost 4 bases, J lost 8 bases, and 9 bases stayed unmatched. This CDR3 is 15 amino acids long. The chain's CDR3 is CASSFRTGEGEKLFF. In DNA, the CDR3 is TGTGCCAGCAGCTTTCGGACAGGGGAGGGGGAAAAACTGTTTTTT.

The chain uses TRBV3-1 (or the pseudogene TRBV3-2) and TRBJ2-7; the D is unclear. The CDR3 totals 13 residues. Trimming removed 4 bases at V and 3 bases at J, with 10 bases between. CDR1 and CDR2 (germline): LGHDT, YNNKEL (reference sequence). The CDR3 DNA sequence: TGTGCCAGCAGCCCCATACTCGGCTACGAGCAGTACTTC. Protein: CASSPILGYEQYF.

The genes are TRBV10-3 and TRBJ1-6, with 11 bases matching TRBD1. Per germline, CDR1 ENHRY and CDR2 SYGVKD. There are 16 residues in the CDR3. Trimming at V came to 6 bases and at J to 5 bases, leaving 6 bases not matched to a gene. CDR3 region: CAIRGTGGKNNSPLHF. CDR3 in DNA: TGTGCCATCAGGGGGACAGGGGGAAAGAATAATTCACCCCTCCACTTT.

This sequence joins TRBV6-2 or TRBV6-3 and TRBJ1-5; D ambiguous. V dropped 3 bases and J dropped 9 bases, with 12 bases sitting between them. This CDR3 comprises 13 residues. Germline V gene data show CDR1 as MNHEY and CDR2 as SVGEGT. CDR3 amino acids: CASSYSPVRPQHF. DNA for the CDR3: TGTGCCAGCAGTTATAGTCCGGTGAGGCCCCAGCATTTT.

CDR3 sequence: CASSLNSYTGELFF. The CDR3 DNA reads as TGTGCCAGCAGCTTGAACAGCTACACCGGGGAGCTGTTTTTT. The V and J genes are TRBV5-4 and TRBJ2-2; D is uncertain. Germline V gene sequence: CDR1 SGHNT, CDR2 YYREEE (reference sequence). Trimming stripped 1 base from V and 3 bases from J, with 7 bases between. CDR3 length: 14 amino acids.

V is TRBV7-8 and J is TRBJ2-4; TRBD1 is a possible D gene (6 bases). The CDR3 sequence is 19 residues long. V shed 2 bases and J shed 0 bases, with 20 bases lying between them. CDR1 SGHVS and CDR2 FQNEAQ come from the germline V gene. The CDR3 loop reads CASSLMGTRKILAKNIQYF. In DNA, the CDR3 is TGTGCCAGCAGCTTAATGGGGACAAGGAAAATACTAGCCAAAAACATTCAGTACTTC. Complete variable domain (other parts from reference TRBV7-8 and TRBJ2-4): GAGVSQSPRYKVAKRGQDVALRCDPISGHVSLFWYQQALGQGPEFLTYFQNEAQLDKSGLPSDRFFAERPEGSVSTLKIQRTQQEDSAVYLCASSLMGTRKILAKNIQYFGAGTRLSVL.

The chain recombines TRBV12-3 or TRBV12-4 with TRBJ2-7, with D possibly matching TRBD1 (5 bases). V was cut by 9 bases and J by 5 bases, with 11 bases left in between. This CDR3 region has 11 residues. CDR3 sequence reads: CASARVHEQYF. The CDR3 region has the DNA TGTGCCAGTGCCAGGGTCCACGAGCAGTACTTC.

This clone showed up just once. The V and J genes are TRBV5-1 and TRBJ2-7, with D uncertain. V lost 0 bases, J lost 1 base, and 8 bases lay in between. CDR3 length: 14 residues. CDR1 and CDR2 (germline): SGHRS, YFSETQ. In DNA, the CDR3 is TGCGCCAGCAGCTTGGGTTCCCAATCCTACGAGCAGTACTTC. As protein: CASSLGSQSYEQYF.

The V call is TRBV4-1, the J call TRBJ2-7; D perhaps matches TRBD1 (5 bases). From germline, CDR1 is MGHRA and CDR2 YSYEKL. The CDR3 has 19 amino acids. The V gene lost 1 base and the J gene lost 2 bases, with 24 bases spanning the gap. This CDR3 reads CASSQGPLVNKGYTYEQYF. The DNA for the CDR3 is TGCGCCAGCAGCCAAGGACCCTTGGTGAATAAGGGGTACACCTACGAGCAGTACTTC.